This T cell receptor (beta chain) came from a study of shared clonotypes between healthy human individuals. Study-level information: Donors were two women and three men aged 18 to 49.

CD45RO-negative CD8 cells positively selected for CCR7 made up the naive population, which excluded terminally differentiated effector memory CD45RA+ cells. Per germline, CDR1 MDHEN and CDR2 SYDVKM. This CDR3 has 16 amino acids. The V end lost 6 bases, the J end lost 1 base, and 19 bases lay between the germline ends. Using immunoSEQ multiplex PCR, the repertoire was profiled, and TCRdb retains in-frame clones only, with some absent. The data show around 1,900,000 clones, roughly 93% seen once. Details on this clone: The antigen remains unidentified.

Study outcomes and limitations: Estimated clonotype richness was generally higher in naive than memory subsets.

The sample taken for sequencing was naive CD8+ T cells from PBMCs. This TCR was recovered from a man in his late teens or twenties in good health. Some clones in this sample may be carry-over from other donors' samples. The rearrangement joins TRBV28 to TRBJ2-7; D perhaps matches TRBD2 (7 bases). CDR3 coding DNA: TGTGCCAGCAGGACCCTAGGGGGGGGTCTTTCCTACGAGCAGTACTTC. Its translation is CASRTLGGGLSYEQYF.